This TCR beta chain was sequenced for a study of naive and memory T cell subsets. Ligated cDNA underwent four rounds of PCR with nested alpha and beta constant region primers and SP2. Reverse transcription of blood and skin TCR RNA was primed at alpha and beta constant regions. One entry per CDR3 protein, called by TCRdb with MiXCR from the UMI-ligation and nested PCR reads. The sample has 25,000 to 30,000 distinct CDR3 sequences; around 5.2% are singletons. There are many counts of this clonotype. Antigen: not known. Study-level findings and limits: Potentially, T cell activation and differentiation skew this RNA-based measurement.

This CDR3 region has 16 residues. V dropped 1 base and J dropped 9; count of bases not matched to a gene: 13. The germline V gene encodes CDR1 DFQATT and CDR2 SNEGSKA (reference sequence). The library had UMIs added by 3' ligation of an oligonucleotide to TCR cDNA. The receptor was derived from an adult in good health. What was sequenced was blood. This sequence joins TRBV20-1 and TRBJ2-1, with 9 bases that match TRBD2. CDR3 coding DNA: TGCAGTGCTAGAGTGAAGGCTAGCGGGAACCCCCTTGAGCAGTTCTTC. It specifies CSARVKASGNPLEQFF.